This TCR beta chain was sequenced in a study of T cell repertoires in cytomegalovirus infection. On the study more broadly: CMV epitopes used comprised recently identified HLA-C-restricted ones and well-studied HLA-B-restricted ones. In public TCR beta signatures, there were indications of both CMV infection and matching HLA type. Findings and caveats of the study: Across the ex vivo response, the dominant clonotypes were HLA-C-restricted CMV-specific TCR beta clonotypes. The study identified carriers of CMV plus the relevant HLA from cumulative public TCR beta family frequency.

This CDR3 comprises 14 residues. Germline values: CDR1 DFQATT, CDR2 SNEGSKA (reference sequence). Trimming removed 0 bases from V and 2 bases from J, with 10 bases in between. TCRdb fed the reads into MiXCR, producing one record per CDR3 protein. Here the sample spans roughly 920,000 distinct CDR3 sequences, approximately 31% being singletons. This clonotype was seen a handful of times. Its antigen is unidentified. The source was cultured CD8+ T cells from PBMCs, collected from culture after CMV antigen stimulation. The clonotype originates from a human donor in good health (CMV status not recorded). Some clones in this sample may be carry-over from other donors' samples. V and J are TRBV20-1 and TRBJ2-5; tentative D call: TRBD2 (5 bases). For the CDR3, the DNA is TGCAGTGCTAGAGATGTGAGGGATCAAGAGACCCAGTACTTC. Translating it yields CSARDVRDQETQYF.